This T cell receptor (beta chain) was identified in a study of CD8 T cells in Susac syndrome. Per germline, CDR1 MNHEY and CDR2 SVGEGT. The CDR3 is 13 amino acids. V shed 7 bases and J shed 5 bases, with 12 bases lying between them. The RNA, 0.5 to 1 ug, was put through reverse transcription using random hexamers. immunoSEQ multiplex PCR amplified TCR beta CDR3 across 54 Vbeta, 13 Jbeta. TCRdb passed the immunoSEQ multiplex PCR reads through MiXCR, listing each CDR3 protein once. This sample has more than 70,000 distinct CDR3 sequences; 75% to 95% occur once, and the top ten carry approximately 0.46%.

The source material was CD8+ T cells from PBMCs. The sequence was obtained from a human donor with multiple sclerosis. The V gene is TRBV6-2 or TRBV6-3, the J gene TRBJ1-5; the D gene is possibly TRBD1 (6 bases). CDR3 DNA: TGTGCCAGCACTGAACAGGGCCATCAGCCCCAGCATTTT. It specifies CASTEQGHQPQHF.